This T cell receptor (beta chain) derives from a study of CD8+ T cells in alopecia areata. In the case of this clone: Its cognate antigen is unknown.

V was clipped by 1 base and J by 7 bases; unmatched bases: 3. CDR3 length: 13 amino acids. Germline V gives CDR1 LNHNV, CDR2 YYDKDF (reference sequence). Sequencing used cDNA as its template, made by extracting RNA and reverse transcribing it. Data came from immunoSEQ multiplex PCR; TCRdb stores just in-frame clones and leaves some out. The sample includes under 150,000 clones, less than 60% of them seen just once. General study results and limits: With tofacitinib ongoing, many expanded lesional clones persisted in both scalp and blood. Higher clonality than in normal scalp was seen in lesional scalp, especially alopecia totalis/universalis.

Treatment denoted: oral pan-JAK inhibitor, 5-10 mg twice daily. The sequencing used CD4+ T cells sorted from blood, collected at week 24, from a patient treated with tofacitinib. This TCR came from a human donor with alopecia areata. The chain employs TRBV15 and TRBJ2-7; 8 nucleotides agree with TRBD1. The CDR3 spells CATSRAGQGEQYF. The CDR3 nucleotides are TGTGCCACCAGCAGAGCCGGACAGGGAGAGCAGTACTTC.